Following are 29 T cell receptor beta chains from one sample sequenced in a study of OX40 agonist ivuxolimab in advanced cancers. Repertoires were generated with immunoSEQ multiplex PCR, while TCRdb's copy carries only in-frame clones and drops some. The sample has some 60,000 clones, about 86% seen once. The sequenced sample was CD4+ or CD8+ T cells sorted from blood, obtained in a trial of the OX40 agonist ivuxolimab. The receptors come from an adult with an advanced solid tumor such as melanoma, head and neck, liver or kidney cancer.

The rearrangement uses TRBV18 and TRBJ1-6, with a tentative D call TRBD1 (6 bases). Trimming pared 6 bases from V and 7 bases from J, leaving 16 bases between. This CDR3 is built from 15 residues. CDR1 and CDR2 from the germline V gene are KGHSH and LQKENI. The CDR3, as DNA: TGTGCCAGCTCCCCGGGGGGGGGCGACAATTCACCCCTCCACTTT. Translating gives CASSPGGGDNSPLHF.

V is TRBV6-1 and J is TRBJ2-7; D remains unclear. The CDR3 runs 11 residues. V was trimmed by 6 bases and J by 5 bases, leaving 8 bases between them. Germline V gene lookup returns CDR1 MNHNS and CDR2 SASEGT. CDR3 sequence: CASSSANEQYF. The CDR3 DNA follows: TGTGCCAGCAGCTCCGCGAACGAGCAGTACTTC.

DNA of the CDR3: TGTGCCAGCAGCTTAAACCCGGGACAGGGGGCAACAGATACGCAGTATTTT. This gives the protein CASSLNPGQGATDTQYF. The chain couples TRBV5-5 to TRBJ2-3; the match to TRBD1 covers 12 bases. The CDR3 extends over 17 amino acids. V trimming: 2 bases; J trimming: 3 bases; junction bases outside the gene matches: 7. Germline V lookup: CDR1 SGHKS, CDR2 YYEKEE (reference sequence).

The V gene is TRBV7-3, the J gene TRBJ2-1; 9 bases line up with TRBD1. The V and J ends lost 6 bases and 4 bases, in that order; junction bases with no gene match: 4. The CDR3 has 14 residues. Germline values: CDR1 SGHTA, CDR2 FQGTGA. Here the CDR3 reads CASSPGTGYNEQFF. The CDR3 bases are TGTGCCAGCAGTCCCGGGACAGGGTACAATGAGCAGTTCTTC.

The chain couples TRBV10-3 to TRBJ1-4; 8 bases align to TRBD1. This CDR3 spans 13 amino acids. The V segment lost 4 bases and the J segment 8 bases; nucleotides outside the gene matches: 3. The V gene's germline CDR1 is ENHRY and CDR2 SYGVKD. CDR3: CAISVQGEEKLFF. CDR3 in DNA: TGTGCCATCAGTGTACAGGGGGAAGAAAAACTGTTTTTT.

This chain connects TRBV6-1 to TRBJ2-2; D gene uncertain. Trimming took 4 bases from V and 2 from J, leaving 5 bases between them. This CDR3 has 13 amino acids. In germline, CDR1 is MNHNS, CDR2 SASEGT. The CDR3 region is CASSAPNTGELFF. The DNA of the CDR3 is TGTGCCAGCAGTGCACCAAACACCGGGGAGCTGTTTTTT.

This chain connects TRBV4-2 to TRBJ1-1; the D gene is possibly TRBD1 (5 bases). V was cut by 6 bases and J by 2 bases, with 16 bases left in between. Germline CDR1 is LGHNA and CDR2 is YNFKEQ. The CDR3 is made up of 15 amino acids. The CDR3 sequence: CASRGDPGLNTEAFF. The CDR3 DNA sequence: TGTGCCAGCAGAGGGGACCCAGGGTTAAACACTGAAGCTTTCTTT.

The rearrangement joins TRBV2 to TRBJ1-5, with D uncertain. The length of the CDR3 is 14 residues. From germline, CDR1 is SNHLY and CDR2 FYNNEI. V was clipped by 7 bases and J by 4 bases, with 14 bases between them. The CDR3 loop reads CASKAREENQPQHF. The CDR3 DNA is TGTGCCAGCAAAGCCCGAGAGGAGAATCAGCCCCAGCATTTT.

This rearrangement joins TRBV18 to TRBJ2-3; D may be TRBD1 (6 bases). The length of the CDR3 is 15 residues. Trimming took off 2 bases at V and 1 base at J, with 10 bases between the two ends. Germline lookup yields CDR1 KGHSH and CDR2 LQKENI. The CDR3: CASSPMTGGTDTQYF. The CDR3 bases are TGTGCCAGCTCACCAATGACAGGAGGCACAGATACGCAGTATTTT.

The chain recombines TRBV6-4 with TRBJ2-3; the match to TRBD1 covers 7 bases. The V gene end was trimmed by 7 bases and the J gene end by 2 bases; junction bases not matched to a gene: 9. CDR3 length equals 15 residues. The germline V gene encodes CDR1 MRHNA and CDR2 SNTAGT. Here the CDR3 DNA reads TGTGCCAGCAAGAGAGGGGGCTCATCCACAGATACGCAGTATTTT. Encoded protein: CASKRGGSSTDTQYF.

DNA of the CDR3: TGTGCCATCAGTGCGGTGGTCTACGAGCAGTACTTC. The encoded protein is CAISAVVYEQYF. This chain joins TRBV10-3 and TRBJ2-7; D call uncertain. Germline V CDR1 and CDR2: ENHRY, SYGVKD. The CDR3 extends over 12 amino acids. Between the trimmed V and J ends, which lost 4 bases and 3 bases, there was a span of 7 bases.

The chain carries TRBV5-4 and TRBJ2-7, with 10 positions matching TRBD1. J gave up 3 bases and V 4 bases, and 10 bases lay outside the gene matches. The germline CDR1 and CDR2 sequences are SGHNT and YYREEE (reference sequence). The CDR3 spans 16 residues. The CDR3 nucleotides are TGTGCCAGCAGCCAAGAGCTTGGACAGGGGGACTACGAGCAGTACTTC. Translating it yields CASSQELGQGDYEQYF.

This chain joins TRBV2 and TRBJ1-2, with D possibly TRBD1 on 5 matching bases. Looked up from germline, CDR1 is SNHLY and CDR2 is FYNNEI. V was trimmed by 6 bases and J by 4 bases, leaving 9 bases between them. This CDR3 is built from 12 residues. The CDR3 DNA reads as TGTGCCAGCAGGGGGGGAGGCTATGGCTACACCTTC. This encodes CASRGGGYGYTF.

J is TRBJ1-6 and V is TRBV19; D unclear. The V gene's germline CDR1 is LNHDA and CDR2 SQIVND (reference sequence). The CDR3 totals 15 residues. The ends were cut back, 5 bases at V and 8 bases at J, with 16 bases in the middle. The chain's CDR3 is CASSQPWTGDSPLHF. The CDR3 DNA sequence: TGTGCCAGTAGTCAACCCTGGACCGGGGATTCACCCCTCCACTTT.

This clone is a singleton in its sample. The J gene is TRBJ1-4, the V gene TRBV9; no reliable D call. The length of the CDR3 is 14 residues. V lost 0 bases, J lost 0 bases, and 3 bases lay in between. Germline V lookup: CDR1 SGDLS, CDR2 YYNGEE. In DNA form, the CDR3 reads TGTGCCAGCAGCGTAGTTGCAACTAATGAAAAACTGTTTTTT. Translation gives CASSVVATNEKLFF.

The V call is TRBV5-1, the J call TRBJ1-4, with D uncertain. The V end was cut by 1 base, the J end by 8 bases, with 15 bases between. The CDR3 length is 15 residues. Germline assignment: CDR1 SGHRS and CDR2 YFSETQ. For the CDR3, the DNA is TGCGCCAGCAGCTTGATGGGTTCGGGTGTCGAAAAACTGTTTTTT. Residues: CASSLMGSGVEKLFF.

Comment on this clone: Other DNA sequences in this specimen translate into the identical CDR3. The rearrangement joins TRBV5-4 to TRBJ2-3, with D unresolved. Germline lookup yields CDR1 SGHNT and CDR2 YYREEE (reference sequence). The CDR3 extends over 13 amino acids. The V and J ends lost 2 bases and 1 base respectively, with 5 bases between them. CDR3 protein: CASSLPGTDTQYF. The CDR3 DNA is TGTGCCAGCAGCTTACCCGGCACAGATACGCAGTATTTT.

V gene TRBV6-1 combines with J gene TRBJ1-5; tentative D call: TRBD1 (6 bases). The CDR3 runs 15 residues. Trimming cost V 4 bases and J 3 bases, with 13 bases left between them. The germline gives CDR1 MNHNS, CDR2 SASEGT. The CDR3 nucleotides read TGTGCCAGCAGTGGACAAACAGGGTTCAATCAGCCCCAGCATTTT. Translation: CASSGQTGFNQPQHF.

By frequency in the sample, this clone is medium-sized. The chain recombines TRBV7-6 with TRBJ1-1; D remains ambiguous. Germline CDR1 SGHVS, CDR2 FNYEAQ. Trimming took off 4 bases at V and 1 base at J, with 16 bases between the two ends. The CDR3 contains 16 residues. CDR3 sequence reads: CASSSTYQTSNTEAFF. CDR3 bases: TGTGCCAGCAGCTCCACTTATCAGACGTCGAACACTGAAGCTTTCTTT. The complete variable domain, with remaining parts taken from reference TRBV7-6 and TRBJ1-1, reads GAGVSQSPRYKVTKRGQDVALRCDPISGHVSLYWYRQALGQGPEFLTYFNYEAQQDKSGLPNDRFSAERPEGSISTLTIQRTEQRDSAMYRCASSSTYQTSNTEAFFGQGTRLTVV.

In this sample, this clone turned up a few times. The CDR3 DNA reads as TGTGCCATCAGTGATTTGGTGGATCAGCCCCAGCATTTT. Translated, it gives CAISDLVDQPQHF. The chain recombines TRBV10-3 with TRBJ1-5; no clear D gene. V gave up 3 bases and J gave up 5 bases, with 8 bases separating them. This CDR3 has 13 residues. Germline CDR1 is ENHRY and CDR2 is SYGVKD.

The sample holds one count of this clone. The chain joins TRBV5-1 to TRBJ2-7, with 8 bases lining up with TRBD1. The trim removed 4 bases at V and 5 bases at J, leaving 11 bases unmatched. The CDR3 loop spans 15 amino acids. Germline V gene sequence: CDR1 SGHRS, CDR2 YFSETQ. The CDR3 reads CASSPNGQGVNEQYF. DNA of the CDR3: TGCGCCAGCAGCCCGAATGGACAGGGCGTTAACGAGCAGTACTTC.

This chain joins TRBV12-5 and TRBJ2-5, with TRBD2 as a possible D gene (5 bases). CDR1 LGHNT and CDR2 FRNRAP come from the germline V gene. Trimming removed 5 bases at V and 2 bases at J, with 9 bases between. This CDR3 region has 13 residues. CDR3 residues: CASGHGLQETQYF. The DNA of the CDR3 is TGTGCTAGTGGTCACGGACTGCAAGAGACCCAGTACTTC.

The sample holds a few counts of this clone. The V and J genes are TRBV28 and TRBJ1-2; maybe TRBD1 (5 bases). Germline loops: CDR1 MDHEN, CDR2 SYDVKM. The CDR3 runs to 12 residues. The DNA for the CDR3 is TGTGCATTATGGGAGGGGAACTATGGCTACACCTTC. Encoded protein: CALWEGNYGYTF.

V usage is TRBV2 and J usage is TRBJ1-1, with 7 bases identical to TRBD1. V was pared by 4 bases and J by 1 base, with 0 bases of the junction left unmatched. Germline loops: CDR1 SNHLY, CDR2 FYNNEI. The length of the CDR3 is 13 residues. The CDR3: CASSGQGNTEAFF. The CDR3 DNA sequence: TGTGCCAGCAGTGGACAGGGGAACACTGAAGCTTTCTTT.

This clone qualifies as medium-sized. The chain couples TRBV2 to TRBJ1-5, with D possibly matching TRBD1 (6 bases). Germline CDR1 is SNHLY and CDR2 is FYNNEI. This CDR3 contains 13 residues. Trimming shortened V by 8 bases and J by 5 bases, and 13 bases separated the two germline ends. The CDR3 protein is CASGQDSHQPQHF. The CDR3 DNA reads TGTGCCAGCGGCCAGGACAGCCATCAGCCCCAGCATTTT.

The chain has TRBV7-9 and TRBJ2-7; 9 bases fit TRBD1. The junction had 16 bases not matched to a gene; V was cut back by 4 bases and J by 3 bases. The CDR3 is 18 residues long. Germline V lookup: CDR1 SEHNR, CDR2 FQNEAQ (reference sequence). The CDR3 DNA reads as TGTGCCAGCAGCTCTACCTTAGCCAGAGACAGGGGGGACTACGAGCAGTACTTC. It is translated as CASSSTLARDRGDYEQYF. Combining the CDR3 with reference TRBV7-9 and TRBJ2-7 gives the whole variable domain DTGVSQNPRHKITKRGQNVTFRCDPISEHNRLYWYRQTLGQGPEFLTYFQNEAQLEKSRLLSDRFSAERPKGSFSTLEIQRTEQGDSAMYLCASSSTLARDRGDYEQYFGPGTRLTVT.

The chain combines TRBV6-5 with TRBJ1-1, with D possibly being TRBD1 (5 bases). In germline, CDR1 is MNHEY, CDR2 SVGAGI. The CDR3 sequence is 16 residues long. V lost 0 bases and J 0 bases, leaving 11 bases between the germline ends. CDR3 in amino acids: CASSYSAGYMNTEAFF. In DNA form, the CDR3 reads TGTGCCAGCAGTTACTCTGCAGGGTACATGAACACTGAAGCTTTCTTT.

This clone was detected once. The chain couples TRBV5-4 to TRBJ2-5, with D possibly TRBD2 on 6 matching bases. The germline gives CDR1 SGHNT, CDR2 YYREEE (reference sequence). Trimming took off 2 bases at V and 3 bases at J, with 14 bases between the two ends. The CDR3 consists of 15 residues. CDR3: CASSFNPGLKETQYF. DNA of the CDR3: TGTGCCAGCAGCTTTAATCCGGGACTGAAAGAGACCCAGTACTTC.

This clone is deemed medium-sized. The rearrangement links TRBV7-2 to TRBJ1-5, with D possibly TRBD1 on 6 matching bases. The CDR3 totals 15 residues. The V gene lost 4 bases and the J gene lost 1 base, with 11 bases spanning the gap. CDR1 and CDR2 (germline): SGHTA, FQGNSA. CDR3 sequence: CASSSYRDSNQPQHF. The CDR3 nucleotides are TGTGCCAGCAGCTCATACAGGGACAGCAATCAGCCCCAGCATTTT.